The 27 T cell receptor beta chains below were found in one sample sequenced in a study of vaccination and CD4 T cells after COVID-19. An Oncomine TCR Beta short-read assay was used to sequence the DNA from cultured CD4+ T cells. MiXCR, run by TCRdb on the PCR reads, gives a single entry per CDR3 protein. The table has some 16,000 distinct CDR3 sequences, about 50% seen once. Which antigens these TCRs recognize remains unknown. Treatment meaning: roughly ten-day PBMC culture with coronavirus spike peptide pools or control peptides (ViraFEST assay). The specimen was CD4+ T cells from blood, cultured in vitro. These receptors came from a human donor who had recovered from COVID-19.

The table lists this clonotype with a few counts. The V call is TRBV6-2 or TRBV6-3, the J call TRBJ2-2; 13 bases line up with TRBD2. V lost 6 bases to trimming and J lost 1 base; unmatched junction nucleotides: 2. Looked up from germline, CDR1 is MNHEY and CDR2 is SVGEGT. This CDR3 has 16 amino acids. CDR3: CASRRTSGRNTGELFF. CDR3 sequence (DNA): TGTGCCAGCAGACGGACTAGCGGGAGGAACACCGGGGAGCTGTTTTTT.

This clonotype was seen a handful of times. The chain uses TRBV7-2 and TRBJ1-6; D is uncertain. The V end lost 5 bases, the J end lost 9 bases, and 11 bases lay between the germline ends. The CDR3 covers 13 residues. Germline V gene lookup returns CDR1 SGHTA and CDR2 FQGNSA. The chain's CDR3 is CASSNDHSSPLHF. As DNA, the CDR3 is TGTGCCAGCAGCAACGACCACAGTTCACCCCTCCACTTT.

The table lists this clonotype with a few counts. V gene TRBV28 combines with J gene TRBJ1-5; 8 bases fit TRBD1. CDR3 length equals 15 residues. Germline loops: CDR1 MDHEN, CDR2 SYDVKM. V shed 1 base and J 6 bases; nucleotides not matched to a gene: 5. CDR3 in DNA: TGTGCCAGCAGTTTATCCGACAGGGGTTCTCAGCCCCAGCATTTT. The encoded protein is CASSLSDRGSQPQHF.

The chain joins TRBV20-1 to TRBJ1-1, with D possibly being TRBD1 (5 bases). Germline-derived CDR1 and CDR2 are DFQATT and SNEGSKA (reference sequence). The CDR3 is made up of 16 amino acids. The V and J ends lost 2 bases and 4 bases respectively, with 20 bases between them. CDR3: CSARLPEGRGPTEAFF. The CDR3 DNA reads TGCAGTGCTAGACTACCCGAGGGAAGGGGCCCCACTGAAGCTTTCTTT.

The chain employs TRBV6-1 and TRBJ1-2; D remains ambiguous. CDR1 is MNHNS, CDR2 SASEGT, per germline. CDR3 length: 11 amino acids. Trimming left V 7 bases short and J 0 bases short, with 3 bases between. The CDR3 DNA reads TGTGCCAGCACAGCTAACTATGGCTACACCTTC. Protein: CASTANYGYTF.

The rearrangement joins TRBV28 to TRBJ1-6; perhaps TRBD1 as D (6 bases). CDR3 length: 17 amino acids. V lost 1 base to trimming and J lost 6 bases, with 16 bases between them. Germline values: CDR1 MDHEN, CDR2 SYDVKM. The CDR3 sequence: CASSLYTPSRGNSPLHF. CDR3 coding DNA: TGTGCCAGCAGTTTATACACCCCCTCCAGGGGTAATTCACCCCTCCACTTT.

The chain has TRBV20-1 and TRBJ2-7; D is uncertain. Trimming took 2 bases from V and 0 from J, leaving 5 bases between them. The germline CDR1 and CDR2 sequences are DFQATT and SNEGSKA (reference sequence). There are 12 residues in the CDR3. The CDR3 spells CSARQDSYEQYF. Written as DNA, the CDR3 is TGCAGTGCTAGACAGGACTCCTACGAGCAGTACTTC.

This clonotype was seen more than once but under ten times. The chain carries TRBV11-3 and TRBJ2-7; no clear D gene. This CDR3 has 17 residues. Between the trimmed V and J ends, which lost 0 bases and 0 bases, there was a span of 15 bases. Germline V CDR1 and CDR2: SGHNT, YENEEA. This CDR3 is CASSLEGWGRRSYEQYF. The CDR3 DNA reads TGTGCCAGCAGCTTAGAGGGTTGGGGAAGGCGCTCCTACGAGCAGTACTTC.

The chain combines TRBV7-2 with TRBJ2-1; 11 bases agree with TRBD2. Germline assignment: CDR1 SGHTA and CDR2 FQGNSA. CDR3 size: 18 residues. Trimming cost V 2 bases and J 4 bases; bases outside gene matches: 10. The CDR3 DNA sequence: TGTGCCAGCAGCTTAAGGTCTAGCGGGAGGAAGACTTACAATGAGCAGTTCTTC. Protein product: CASSLRSSGRKTYNEQFF. Together with reference TRBV7-2 and TRBJ2-1, the CDR3 gives the full variable domain: GAGVSQSPSNKVTEKGKDVELRCDPISGHTALYWYRQSLGQGLEFLIYFQGNSAPDKSGLPSDRFSAERTGGSVSTLTIQRTQQEDSAVYLCASSLRSSGRKTYNEQFFGPGTRLTVL.

The CDR3 here is CASSPTRYNEQFF. CDR3 coding DNA: TGTGCCAGCTCACCAACGAGGTACAATGAGCAGTTCTTC. The chain uses TRBV18 and TRBJ2-1; unclear D gene. Trimming shortened V by 2 bases and J by 4 bases, and 6 bases separated the two germline ends. Looked up from germline, CDR1 is KGHSH and CDR2 is LQKENI. This CDR3 region has 13 residues.

The rearrangement uses TRBV24-1 and TRBJ2-5, with D tentatively TRBD1 (6 bases). The V end was cut by 0 bases, the J end by 1 base, with 11 bases between. Germline V gene data show CDR1 as KGHDR and CDR2 as SFDVKD. The CDR3 runs to 16 residues. The CDR3: CATSDLGDTTQETQYF. DNA of the CDR3: TGTGCCACCAGTGATTTGGGGGACACCACCCAAGAGACCCAGTACTTC.

In this sample, this clonotype turned up a few times. The V gene is TRBV27, the J gene TRBJ2-4, with D tentatively TRBD2 (5 bases). Per the germline V gene, CDR1 is MNHEY and CDR2 is SMNVEV (reference sequence). Trimming pared 2 bases from V and 11 bases from J, leaving 16 bases between. The CDR3 has 14 amino acids. As DNA, the CDR3 is TGTGCCAGCAGTTTAACATGGCCCGAGGGCCTTCAGTACTTC. Residues: CASSLTWPEGLQYF.

This clonotype was recorded only once. This sequence joins TRBV24-1 and TRBJ2-5; TRBD1 aligns across 8 bases. The germline CDR1 and CDR2 sequences are KGHDR and SFDVKD. V dropped 4 bases and J dropped 5; count of bases not matched to a gene: 8. The CDR3 extends over 15 amino acids. This CDR3 reads CATSDSRGPGETQYF. The DNA for the CDR3 is TGTGCCACCAGTGACTCCAGGGGGCCTGGGGAGACCCAGTACTTC.

The chain links TRBV2 to TRBJ2-5; 9 nucleotides match TRBD1. The ends lost 6 bases at V and 9 bases at J; junction bases unmatched: 17. Germline V CDR1 and CDR2: SNHLY, FYNNEI. The CDR3 has 16 residues. The chain's CDR3 is CASRADGQGWGGAQYF. Written as DNA, the CDR3 is TGTGCCAGCAGGGCAGATGGACAGGGGTGGGGAGGTGCCCAGTACTTC.

The rearrangement links TRBV20-1 to TRBJ1-2; 10 bases fit TRBD1. The trim removed 2 bases at V and 8 bases at J, leaving 8 bases unmatched. Germline V gene data show CDR1 as DFQATT and CDR2 as SNEGSKA (reference sequence). This CDR3 contains 14 residues. For the CDR3, the DNA is TGCAGTGCTAGAACCGGGACAGGGGCGTGGGGCTACACCTTC. Protein: CSARTGTGAWGYTF.

The V and J genes are TRBV7-9 and TRBJ2-5; TRBD1 might be the D (5 bases). The V end lost 2 bases, the J end lost 4 bases, and 8 bases lay between the germline ends. Germline lookup yields CDR1 SEHNR and CDR2 FQNEAQ (reference sequence). The CDR3 consists of 13 residues. The CDR3 region has the DNA TGTGCCAGCAGCTTATCAGGGATAGAGACCCAGTACTTC. Its protein product is CASSLSGIETQYF.

This chain uses TRBV10-3 with TRBJ2-5, with 9 positions matching TRBD2. The CDR3 is 15 residues long. Per the germline V gene, CDR1 is ENHRY and CDR2 is SYGVKD. Losses at the gene ends were 2 bases for V and 3 bases for J; bases not matched to a gene: 4. The CDR3 here is CAISEGGLAKETQYF. CDR3 DNA sequence: TGTGCCATCAGTGAGGGGGGACTAGCAAAAGAGACCCAGTACTTC.

This clonotype is medium-sized by share. This chain connects TRBV20-1 to TRBJ2-1; 7 bases fit TRBD2. This CDR3 comprises 16 residues. V shed 0 bases, J shed 6 bases, and the junction held 11 bases outside the gene matches. CDR1 is DFQATT and CDR2 is SNEGSKA in the germline V gene (reference sequence). The CDR3 nucleotides are TGCAGTGCTAGAGACTTACGGGGGAGGGCAAGCAATGAGCAGTTCTTC. Protein: CSARDLRGRASNEQFF.

The V gene is TRBV25-1, the J gene TRBJ2-3; TRBD2 agrees at 11 bases. The CDR3 is 15 amino acids. V trimming: 7 bases; J trimming: 1 base; junction bases outside the gene matches: 4. Germline V gives CDR1 MGHDK, CDR2 SYGVNS. The DNA for the CDR3 is TGTGCCAGCATAGGGGGACTAGCGGGCACAGATACGCAGTATTTT. Amino acid sequence: CASIGGLAGTDTQYF.

This clonotype was detected a few times. The V call is TRBV12-3 or TRBV12-4, the J call TRBJ2-1; D might be TRBD1 or TRBD2, each matching 5 bases. Trimming stripped 1 base from V and 0 bases from J, with 7 bases between. This CDR3 has 15 residues. The CDR3 protein is CASSLGGSSYNEQFF. The DNA for the CDR3 is TGTGCCAGCAGTTTAGGGGGGAGCTCCTACAATGAGCAGTTCTTC.

In this sample, this clonotype turned up a few times. In DNA form, the CDR3 reads TGTGCCAGCAGCTTATATGCGGGAATATCTAGGGATGAGCAGTTCTTC. It is translated as CASSLYAGISRDEQFF. This rearrangement joins TRBV7-2 to TRBJ2-1; possibly TRBD2 for D (6 bases). V was pared by 2 bases and J by 8 bases, with 19 bases between. There are 16 residues in the CDR3. Germline CDR1 SGHTA, CDR2 FQGNSA.

The chain combines TRBV6-1 with TRBJ1-5; 8 bases are a match to TRBD1. Germline CDR1 MNHNS, CDR2 SASEGT. J lost 3 bases, V lost 7 bases, and 11 bases had no gene match. This CDR3 has 16 amino acids. Written as DNA, the CDR3 is TGTGCCAGCAACAGGGGGGCGGGATTTGCCAATCAGCCCCAGCATTTT. It translates to CASNRGAGFANQPQHF.

The chain couples TRBV6-4 to TRBJ2-3; 9 positions match TRBD2. Germline V lookup: CDR1 MRHNA, CDR2 SNTAGT. The ends lost 3 bases at V and 4 bases at J; junction bases unmatched: 8. The CDR3 sequence is 16 residues long. For the CDR3, the DNA is TGTGCCAGCAGTGATTCGGCTGGCGGGGGGGCAGATACGCAGTATTTT. It encodes CASSDSAGGGADTQYF.

The chain has TRBV28 and TRBJ2-5; D could derive from TRBD1 or TRBD2 (7 bases each). Per germline, CDR1 MDHEN and CDR2 SYDVKM. The CDR3 extends over 14 amino acids. V lost 6 bases to trimming and J lost 5 bases, with 16 bases between them. The DNA for the CDR3 is TGTGCCAGCAGGCCAGGGGGGGCGGGGGAGACCCAGTACTTC. Translation gives CASRPGGAGETQYF.

The chain is built from TRBV6-1 and TRBJ1-5; D is perhaps TRBD1 (6 bases). Per germline, CDR1 MNHNS and CDR2 SASEGT. CDR3 length: 16 amino acids. Trimming shortened V by 6 bases and J by 6 bases, and 21 bases separated the two germline ends. The CDR3 region has the DNA TGTGCCAGCAGCAAACTCCAGGGGCGCAGCGGTCAGCCCCAGCATTTT. Translated: CASSKLQGRSGQPQHF.

The gene calls are TRBV11-1 and TRBJ2-3, with 9 bases that match TRBD2. Germline V gives CDR1 SGHAT, CDR2 FQDESV (reference sequence). This CDR3 region has 17 residues. Trimming at V came to 5 bases and at J to 5 bases, leaving 14 bases not matched to a gene. The CDR3 region is CASSDPLAGLLGDTQYF. CDR3 in DNA: TGTGCCAGCAGCGACCCCCTAGCGGGACTTCTGGGAGATACGCAGTATTTT. Full variable domain (outside the CDR3, taken from reference TRBV11-1 and TRBJ2-3): EAEVAQSPRYKITEKSQAVAFWCDPISGHATLYWYRQILGQGPELLVQFQDESVVDDSQLPKDRFSAERLKGVDSTLKIQPAELGDSAMYLCASSDPLAGLLGDTQYFGPGTRLTVL.

Only a few counts were recorded for this clonotype. V and J are TRBV7-2 and TRBJ1-1; TRBD1 might be the D (6 bases). The CDR3 is made up of 13 amino acids. The germline gives CDR1 SGHTA, CDR2 FQGNSA. The germline V and J ends were trimmed by 0 bases and 5 bases, with 7 bases remaining between them. The CDR3 nucleotides read TGTGCCAGCAGCTTAGCGCAGGGGACTGAAGCTTTCTTT. Protein: CASSLAQGTEAFF.